Below, 30 T cell receptor beta chains from the same sample are listed, as sequenced in a study of blood T cell repertoires in COVID-19. Method: immunoSEQ multiplex PCR; TCRdb's copy keeps in-frame clones and lacks some. This sample carries some 100,000 clones, 87% of them seen once, and the ten largest clones take around a tenth. The sample taken for sequencing was peripheral blood. These receptors all come from a young woman with acute or convalescent COVID-19.

The J gene is TRBJ2-1, the V gene TRBV7-3; TRBD1 agrees at 8 bases. Germline V gene lookup returns CDR1 SGHTA and CDR2 FQGTGA. The trim removed 1 base at V and 5 bases at J, leaving 4 bases unmatched. The CDR3 runs 15 residues. The CDR3 nucleotides are TGTGCCAGCAGCTTAAGACAGGGGATTAACAATGAGCAGTTCTTC. This translates into CASSLRQGINNEQFF.

This clone is a singleton in its sample. The chain employs TRBV29-1 and TRBJ1-1, with a weak D call TRBD1 (5 bases). Germline CDR1 SQVTM, CDR2 ANQGSEA. The CDR3 sequence is 13 residues long. The V and J ends lost 4 bases and 0 bases respectively, with 9 bases between them. As DNA, the CDR3 is TGCAGCGTTGTTGTGGACATGAACACTGAAGCTTTCTTT. Its translation is CSVVVDMNTEAFF. Looking up the rest from reference TRBV29-1 and TRBJ1-1 gives the full variable domain: SAVISQKPSRDICQRGTSLTIQCQVDSQVTMMFWYRQQPGQSLTLIATANQGSEATYESGFVIDKFPISRPNLTFSTLTVSNMSPEDSSIYLCSVVVDMNTEAFFGQGTRLTVV.

The chain carries TRBV7-6 and TRBJ1-3; TRBD1 is a possible D gene (5 bases). The V end lost 5 bases, the J end lost 0 bases, and 14 bases lay between the germline ends. The CDR3 is made up of 16 amino acids. Germline CDR1 and CDR2: SGHVS and FNYEAQ. CDR3 bases: TGTGCCAGCAGCCGGGTGGGGGGGACCTCTGGAAACACCATATATTTT. Its translation: CASSRVGGTSGNTIYF.

The rearrangement links TRBV9 to TRBJ2-1, with 9 positions matching TRBD2. Germline V gene data show CDR1 as SGDLS and CDR2 as YYNGEE. V dropped 0 bases and J dropped 4; count of bases not matched to a gene: 2. The CDR3 is made up of 15 amino acids. CDR3 in DNA: TGTGCCAGCAGCGTAGACGCGGGGGGGTACAATGAGCAGTTCTTC. Protein: CASSVDAGGYNEQFF.

The CDR3 nucleotides are TGTGCCAGCCCTCCTATAGGACAGGGTAGGTTATTTCCCCTCTACCGGGGGTACTTC. Its translation: CASPPIGQGRLFPLYRGYF. The rearrangement links TRBV27 to TRBJ2-7, with 8 bases fitting TRBD1. Trimming removed 8 bases from V and 12 bases from J; junction bases left unmatched: 33. Germline-derived CDR1 and CDR2 are MNHEY and SMNVEV (reference sequence). The CDR3 contains 19 residues.

The V call is TRBV30, the J call TRBJ1-3; 8 bases map to TRBD1. Looked up from germline, CDR1 is GTSNPN and CDR2 is SVGIG (reference sequence). The CDR3 sequence is 14 residues long. V was clipped by 3 bases and J by 3 bases; unmatched bases: 4. CDR3 in amino acids: CAWSQGAGGNTIYF. The CDR3 nucleotides are TGTGCCTGGAGCCAGGGGGCAGGTGGAAACACCATATATTTT.

The genes are TRBV7-8 and TRBJ1-6; D ambiguous. Germline V gives CDR1 SGHVS, CDR2 FQNEAQ. The CDR3 extends over 17 amino acids. V shed 1 base and J shed 4 bases, with 14 bases lying between them. CDR3 region: CASSLDPPTDYNSPLHF. For the CDR3, the DNA is TGTGCCAGCAGCTTAGACCCGCCTACTGATTATAATTCACCCCTCCACTTT.

The chain has TRBV4-2 and TRBJ1-4; 7 nucleotides agree with TRBD1. In germline, CDR1 is LGHNA, CDR2 YNFKEQ. CDR3 size: 16 residues. After removal of 1 base from V and 4 bases from J, the junction contained 6 bases not matched to a gene. The CDR3 bases are TGTGCCAGCAGCCAAGCGTTCAACAGGGGTAATGAAAAACTGTTTTTT. It translates to CASSQAFNRGNEKLFF.

The chain carries TRBV6-5 and TRBJ1-2; tentatively, D is TRBD1 (6 bases). Germline V gene lookup returns CDR1 MNHEY and CDR2 SVGAGI. CDR3 length: 14 residues. Deletions cut 4 bases from V and 7 bases from J, with 16 bases between. The CDR3 nucleotides read TGTGCCAGCAGTTGGGGGCGCGAACGGGGTGGCTACACCTTC. As protein: CASSWGRERGGYTF.

This clone was seen a handful of times. This rearrangement joins TRBV10-3 to TRBJ1-1, with 10 nucleotides matching TRBD1. Germline CDR1 and CDR2: ENHRY and SYGVKD. This CDR3 is 14 amino acids long. J was trimmed by 5 bases and V by 10 bases; bases with no gene match: 10. The CDR3 DNA follows: TGTGCCACTACATGGACAGGGGGAGAGACTGAAGCTTTCTTT. Its translation: CATTWTGGETEAFF.

This chain joins TRBV5-1 and TRBJ2-1; TRBD2 agrees at 10 bases. The CDR3 consists of 16 residues. Germline trimming cut 0 bases from V and 3 bases from J; bases unmatched to any gene: 3. CDR1 and CDR2 from the germline V gene are SGHRS and YFSETQ. The CDR3 DNA reads as TGCGCCAGCAGCTTGGATAGCGGGGGGAGCTACAATGAGCAGTTCTTC. Amino acid sequence: CASSLDSGGSYNEQFF.

CDR3 loop: CASSSNLRGGNSPLHF. The CDR3 DNA reads as TGTGCCAGCAGCTCAAACCTCCGGGGTGGTAATTCACCCCTCCACTTT. The chain uses TRBV11-3 and TRBJ1-6; D unresolved. The CDR3 is made up of 16 amino acids. The V and J ends lost 4 bases and 6 bases respectively, with 16 bases between them. Germline-derived CDR1 and CDR2 are SGHNT and YENEEA.

This clone showed up many times. This chain joins TRBV6-5 and TRBJ1-6, with a possible D match to TRBD1 (6 bases). This CDR3 region has 15 residues. V lost 0 bases and J lost 10, with 13 bases in between. The germline V gene encodes CDR1 MNHEY and CDR2 SVGAGI. The DNA of the CDR3 is TGTGCCAGCAGTTACTCGAGCAGGGGTGGGTCACCCCTCCACTTT. It codes for CASSYSSRGGSPLHF.

The chain carries TRBV7-9 and TRBJ1-6; D not resolved. This CDR3 region has 14 residues. V was cut by 1 base and J by 5 bases, with 6 bases left in between. Germline loops: CDR1 SEHNR, CDR2 FQNEAQ (reference sequence). CDR3 sequence (DNA): TGTGCCAGCAGCTTAGTCGGTCATAATTCACCCCTCCACTTT. Amino acids: CASSLVGHNSPLHF.

The V call is TRBV5-1, the J call TRBJ1-2, with 10 positions matching TRBD1. The CDR3 spans 15 residues. J gave up 6 bases and V 0 bases, and 5 bases lay outside the gene matches. Germline CDR1 SGHRS, CDR2 YFSETQ. The CDR3 sequence is CASSLGWDRGNGYTF. Written as DNA, the CDR3 is TGCGCCAGCAGCTTGGGTTGGGACAGGGGAAATGGCTACACCTTC.

V usage is TRBV6-1 and J usage is TRBJ2-7; D uncertain. The CDR3 runs 14 residues. With 3 bases removed from V and 1 base from J, the gap between germline ends came to 10 bases. CDR1 is MNHNS and CDR2 is SASEGT in the germline V gene. The CDR3 loop is CASSELGRSYEQYF. The CDR3 DNA follows: TGTGCCAGCAGTGAGCTGGGCAGATCCTACGAGCAGTACTTC.

This clone was seen once. The rearrangement uses TRBV7-2 and TRBJ2-7, with 8 bases identical to TRBD1. V gave up 5 bases and J gave up 0 bases; unmatched junction bases: 6. The CDR3 runs 15 residues. Germline CDR1 reads SGHTA; CDR2 reads FQGNSA. The CDR3 reads CASSEGQAYSYEQYF. Written as DNA, the CDR3 is TGTGCCAGCAGCGAGGGACAGGCGTACTCCTACGAGCAGTACTTC.

This clone was recorded only once. The chain employs TRBV28 and TRBJ2-2; TRBD1 matches at 11 bases. J lost 2 bases, V lost 5 bases, and 7 bases had no gene match. CDR1 MDHEN and CDR2 SYDVKM come from the germline V gene. The length of the CDR3 is 17 residues. The CDR3 sequence is CASSPPGQGVNTGELFF. CDR3 bases: TGTGCCAGCAGTCCCCCGGGACAGGGGGTCAACACCGGGGAGCTGTTTTTT.

CDR3 DNA: TGCGCCAGCAGCTTTGGTTTGGGCACTAATGAAAAACTGTTTTTT. It specifies CASSFGLGTNEKLFF. This rearrangement joins TRBV5-1 to TRBJ1-4, with unresolved D. V gave up 2 bases and J gave up 2 bases, with 10 bases separating them. This CDR3 comprises 15 residues. Germline lookup yields CDR1 SGHRS and CDR2 YFSETQ.

The CDR3 bases are TGTGCCACCAGTGATCTGAGGGCAGAAGCTGAGCAGTTCTTC. Amino acids: CATSDLRAEAEQFF. This chain links TRBV24-1 with TRBJ2-1; D may be TRBD2 (5 bases). Looked up from germline, CDR1 is KGHDR and CDR2 is SFDVKD. This CDR3 is built from 14 residues. With 3 bases removed from V and 9 bases from J, the gap between germline ends came to 14 bases.

This sequence joins TRBV5-1 and TRBJ1-3, with D possibly being TRBD1 (5 bases). This CDR3 is 14 amino acids long. The V end lost 4 bases, the J end lost 0 bases, and 8 bases lay between the germline ends. Germline V gives CDR1 SGHRS, CDR2 YFSETQ. The CDR3 protein is CASSGASSGNTIYF. DNA of the CDR3: TGCGCCAGCAGCGGGGCCTCCTCTGGAAACACCATATATTTT.

This chain connects TRBV7-8 to TRBJ2-7; no firm D call. Looked up from germline, CDR1 is SGHVS and CDR2 is FQNEAQ. Trimming cost V 4 bases and J 3 bases, with 4 bases left between them. The CDR3 is 11 residues long. The CDR3 region is CASSSHYEQYF. The CDR3 DNA sequence: TGTGCCAGCAGCTCCCACTACGAGCAGTACTTC. Based on the CDR3 plus reference TRBV7-8 and TRBJ2-7, the full variable domain is GAGVSQSPRYKVAKRGQDVALRCDPISGHVSLFWYQQALGQGPEFLTYFQNEAQLDKSGLPSDRFFAERPEGSVSTLKIQRTQQEDSAVYLCASSSHYEQYFGPGTRLTVT.

The V call is TRBV7-9, the J call TRBJ1-4; 9 bases are shared with TRBD1. Germline CDR1 and CDR2: SEHNR and FQNEAQ (reference sequence). The ends lost 5 bases at V and 8 bases at J; junction bases unmatched: 9. This CDR3 has 15 residues. CDR3 amino acids: CASSVSQGAGEKLFF. The CDR3 nucleotides read TGTGCCAGCAGCGTATCACAGGGGGCGGGAGAAAAACTGTTTTTT. Full variable domain (missing parts from reference TRBV7-9 and TRBJ1-4): DTGVSQNPRHKITKRGQNVTFRCDPISEHNRLYWYRQTLGQGPEFLTYFQNEAQLEKSRLLSDRFSAERPKGSFSTLEIQRTEQGDSAMYLCASSVSQGAGEKLFFGSGTQLSVL.

The chain couples TRBV30 to TRBJ2-3, with TRBD2 identical over 11 bases. This CDR3 region has 18 residues. Trimming cost V 4 bases and J 8 bases; bases outside gene matches: 20. Germline values: CDR1 GTSNPN, CDR2 SVGIG (reference sequence). CDR3 coding DNA: TGTGCCTGGACGGCTAGCGGGGGGCAGGCTGGTGGGTCACGTACGCAGTATTTT. This sequence encodes CAWTASGGQAGGSRTQYF.

CDR3 DNA sequence: TGTGCCAGCAGTGGGCAGGGCCTATCCTACAATGAGCAGTTCTTC. Amino acid sequence: CASSGQGLSYNEQFF. The chain is built from TRBV28 and TRBJ2-1, with a weak D call TRBD1 (5 bases). CDR3 size: 15 residues. Germline assignment: CDR1 MDHEN and CDR2 SYDVKM. Trimming took off 5 bases at V and 1 base at J, with 12 bases between the two ends.

This clone was seen a handful of times. The rearrangement links TRBV5-1 to TRBJ1-4; D is unclear. Trimming left V 1 base short and J 6 bases short, with 7 bases between. CDR1 is SGHRS, CDR2 YFSETQ, per germline. There are 13 residues in the CDR3. CDR3: CASSLLGDEKLFF. The CDR3 DNA is TGCGCCAGCAGCTTGTTGGGAGATGAAAAACTGTTTTTT.

The chain uses TRBV27 and TRBJ1-1; D possibly corresponds to TRBD1 (6 bases). Germline CDR1 and CDR2: MNHEY and SMNVEV (reference sequence). The CDR3 covers 14 residues. V lost 5 bases and J lost 1, with 11 bases in between. The chain's CDR3 is CASSRQAQNTEAFF. The CDR3, as DNA: TGTGCCAGCAGTCGACAGGCGCAGAACACTGAAGCTTTCTTT.

The chain joins TRBV7-8 to TRBJ1-6, with TRBD1 identical over 7 bases. Germline CDR1 reads SGHVS; CDR2 reads FQNEAQ. CDR3 length: 17 residues. The J segment lost 10 bases and the V segment lost 1 base, leaving 13 bases of the junction unmatched. The CDR3 is CASSLGLGGQIESPLHF. The DNA for the CDR3 is TGTGCCAGCAGCTTAGGGCTTGGGGGACAGATAGAATCACCCCTCCACTTT. The variable domain in full, with the rest retrieved from reference TRBV7-8 and TRBJ1-6, is GAGVSQSPRYKVAKRGQDVALRCDPISGHVSLFWYQQALGQGPEFLTYFQNEAQLDKSGLPSDRFFAERPEGSVSTLKIQRTQQEDSAVYLCASSLGLGGQIESPLHFGNGTRLTVT.

This chain uses TRBV19 with TRBJ1-6; tentative D call: TRBD1 (5 bases). This CDR3 has 14 residues. The germline V gene encodes CDR1 LNHDA and CDR2 SQIVND (reference sequence). The V end lost 6 bases, the J end lost 7 bases, and 13 bases lay between the germline ends. The CDR3 DNA sequence: TGTGCCAGTAGCCGGGTGGGGCGGAATTCACCCCTCCACTTT. This encodes CASSRVGRNSPLHF.

The gene calls are TRBV18 and TRBJ1-3, with D hard to call. The ends were cut back, 5 bases at V and 0 bases at J, with 14 bases in the middle. CDR3 length equals 16 residues. Germline loops: CDR1 KGHSH, CDR2 LQKENI. CDR3 loop: CASSSNDGNSGNTIYF. CDR3 sequence (DNA): TGTGCCAGCTCATCCAACGACGGGAACTCTGGAAACACCATATATTTT.